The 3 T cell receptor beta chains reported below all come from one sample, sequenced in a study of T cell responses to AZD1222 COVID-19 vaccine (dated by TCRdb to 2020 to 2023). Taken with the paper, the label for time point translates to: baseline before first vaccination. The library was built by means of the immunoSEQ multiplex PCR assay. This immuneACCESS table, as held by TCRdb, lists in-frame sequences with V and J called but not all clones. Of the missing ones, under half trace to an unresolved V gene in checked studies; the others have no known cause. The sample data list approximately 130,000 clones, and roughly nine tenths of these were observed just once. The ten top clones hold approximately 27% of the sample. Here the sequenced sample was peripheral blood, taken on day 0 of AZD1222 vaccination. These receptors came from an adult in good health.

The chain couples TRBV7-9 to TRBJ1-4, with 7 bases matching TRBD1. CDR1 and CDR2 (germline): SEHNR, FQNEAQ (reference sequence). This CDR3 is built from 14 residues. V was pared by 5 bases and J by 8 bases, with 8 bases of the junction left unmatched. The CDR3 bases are TGTGCCAGCAGCCGACAGGGACTTGGGGAAAAACTGTTTTTT. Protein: CASSRQGLGEKLFF. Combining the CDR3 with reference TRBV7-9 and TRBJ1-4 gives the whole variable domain DTGVSQNPRHKITKRGQNVTFRCDPISEHNRLYWYRQTLGQGPEFLTYFQNEAQLEKSRLLSDRFSAERPKGSFSTLEIQRTEQGDSAMYLCASSRQGLGEKLFFGSGTQLSVL.

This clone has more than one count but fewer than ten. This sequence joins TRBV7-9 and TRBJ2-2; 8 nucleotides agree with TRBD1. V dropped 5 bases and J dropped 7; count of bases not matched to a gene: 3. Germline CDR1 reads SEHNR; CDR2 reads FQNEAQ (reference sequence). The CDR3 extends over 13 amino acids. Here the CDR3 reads CASSLQGVGELFF. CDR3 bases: TGTGCCAGCAGCCTACAGGGGGTCGGGGAGCTGTTTTTT.

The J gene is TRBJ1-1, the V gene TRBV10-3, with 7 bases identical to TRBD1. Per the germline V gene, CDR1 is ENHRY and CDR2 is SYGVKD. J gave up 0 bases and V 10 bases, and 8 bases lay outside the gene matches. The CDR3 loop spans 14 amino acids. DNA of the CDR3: TGTGCCACCTCTGATGACAGGGTGAACACTGAAGCTTTCTTT. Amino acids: CATSDDRVNTEAFF.